This TCR beta chain was retrieved from a study of blood T cell repertoires in COVID-19. Background on the study: Some COVID-19 samples were acute and others convalescent; all came from the United States, Italy and Spain. In each case, the material was cDNA or gDNA derived from T cells, B-cell-depleted T cells, or PBMCs.

Germline V CDR1 and CDR2: SGHDT, YYEEEE. Trimming at V came to 4 bases and at J to 4 bases, leaving 7 bases not matched to a gene. This CDR3 region has 14 residues. How the authors handled the data: Amplification of reference gene primers was used by the study to estimate nucleated cell counts. Profiling relied on immunoSEQ multiplex PCR, and the TCRdb table lists in-frame clones only, not all of them. For V, J and clone size, that table is used; D and trimming come from the DNA. Seen here are under 150,000 clones, roughly 80% observed once, and the top ten hold around 35%. Sequencing was performed on peripheral blood. The rearrangement links TRBV5-6 to TRBJ1-1; TRBD1 aligns across 7 bases. The sequence was obtained from a human donor in a cohort sampled during active COVID-19. The CDR3: CASSRGQRGTEAFF. CDR3 DNA sequence: TGTGCCAGCAGCAGGGGACAGAGGGGCACTGAAGCTTTCTTT.